This record covers a single T cell receptor (beta chain). The sample contains more than one DNA sequence encoding this CDR3. Methods used by the authors: For the immunoSEQ data, sequences were junction-only without quality scores, so filtering differed. Assay used: immunoSEQ multiplex PCR; TCRdb lists only in-frame clones, some missing. V, J and clone size are taken as reported in that table, and D and trimming were inferred from the DNA itself. The sample holds 2 million to 2.5 million clones, roughly 93% seen once. This entry comes from a study of shared clonotypes between healthy human individuals. CD4+ cells yielded CD45RA+ naive and CD45RA-negative memory subsets. The CDR3 is 13 amino acids. The V gene's germline CDR1 is MNHNS and CDR2 SASEGT. With V trimmed by 5 bases and J by 2 bases, 0 bases remained unmatched.

Sequencing used naive CD4+ T cells from PBMCs. Subset: CD45RA+ positively selected. The chain combines TRBV6-1 with TRBJ2-7; 10 nucleotides agree with TRBD2. The sequence came from a man between 18 and 35 years old in good health. Some clones in this sample may be carry-over from other donors' samples. CDR3 DNA sequence: TGTGCCAGCAGTAGCGGGAGGGCCTACGAGCAGTACTTC. Translating gives CASSSGRAYEQYF.